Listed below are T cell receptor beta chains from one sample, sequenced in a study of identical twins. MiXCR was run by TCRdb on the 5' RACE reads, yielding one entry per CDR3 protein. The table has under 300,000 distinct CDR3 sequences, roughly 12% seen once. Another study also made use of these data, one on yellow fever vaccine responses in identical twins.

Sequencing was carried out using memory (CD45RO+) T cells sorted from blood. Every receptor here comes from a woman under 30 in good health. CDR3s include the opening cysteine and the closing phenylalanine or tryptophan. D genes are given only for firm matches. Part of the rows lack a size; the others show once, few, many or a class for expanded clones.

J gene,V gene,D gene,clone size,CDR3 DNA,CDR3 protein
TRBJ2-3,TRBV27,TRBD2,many,TGTGCCAGCAGTGGAGGGGGACTAGCGGGAGGTCCCCTATATTTT,CASSGGGLAGGPLYF
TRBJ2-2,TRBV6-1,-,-,TGTGCCAGCACCCCGGGAGGGGGCAAGGCCGGGGAGCTGTTTTTT,CASTPGGGKAGELFF
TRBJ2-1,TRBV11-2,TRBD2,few,TGTGCCAGCAGCTCTCCCACTGGTAGCGGGAGAGACAATGAGCAGTTCTTC,CASSSPTGSGRDNEQFF
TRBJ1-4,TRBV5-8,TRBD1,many,TGTGCCAGCAGCGGGACAGGAGATGTTGCAACTAATGAAAAACTGTTTTTT,CASSGTGDVATNEKLFF
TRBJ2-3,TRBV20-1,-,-,TGCAGTGCTAGGAGGGACGGGACTAGCACAGATACGCAGTATTTT,CSARRDGTSTDTQYF
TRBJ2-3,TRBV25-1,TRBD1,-,TGTGCCAGCAGTGAAGGGGACAGTGTTTTAGGCACGCAGTATTTT,CASSEGDSVLGTQYF
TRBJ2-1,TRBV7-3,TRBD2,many,TGTGCCAGCAGCTTATCTAGCGGGGTGTACAATGAGCAGTTCTTC,CASSLSSGVYNEQFF
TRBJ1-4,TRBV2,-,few,TGTGCCAGCAGTGATGGTGTACTGTTTTTT,CASSDGVLFF
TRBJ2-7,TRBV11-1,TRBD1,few,TGTGCCAGCAGCAATCCGGGACAGGGGGCCTTCTCGAGCTCCTACGAGCAGTACTTC,CASSNPGQGAFSSSYEQYF
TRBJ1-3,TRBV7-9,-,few,TGTGCCAGCAGCTTAGCCCAGGGTGGAAACACCATATATTTT,CASSLAQGGNTIYF
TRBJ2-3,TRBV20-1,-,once,TGCAGTGCACAGGCAGATACGCAGTATTTT,CSAQADTQYF
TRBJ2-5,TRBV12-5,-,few,TGTGCTAGTGGTCAAGCAGGGAAGACCCAGTACTTC,CASGQAGKTQYF
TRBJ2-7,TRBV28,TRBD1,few,TGTGCCAGCAGTTTAGGGGGACAGGGTTTATCCGAGCAGTACTTC,CASSLGGQGLSEQYF
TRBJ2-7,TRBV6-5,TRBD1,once,TGTGCCAGCAGTTACTGGGACAGGGTCAGCTACGAGCAGTACTTC,CASSYWDRVSYEQYF
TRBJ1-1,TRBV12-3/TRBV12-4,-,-,TGTGCCAGCAGTTTGACCCCCTTACAGCGAGTGAACACTGAAGCTTTCTTT,CASSLTPLQRVNTEAFF
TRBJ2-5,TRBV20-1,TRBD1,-,TGCGGAGAAAAGACAGGGTCGGGGGAGACCCAGTACTTC,CGEKTGSGETQYF
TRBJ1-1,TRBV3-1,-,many,TGTGCCAGCAGCCAACAGAGGAACACTGAAGCTTTCTTT,CASSQQRNTEAFF
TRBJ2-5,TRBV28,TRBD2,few,TGTGCCAGCAGTTTAGGGCGGGGGGCCCGACAAGAGACCCAGTACTTC,CASSLGRGARQETQYF
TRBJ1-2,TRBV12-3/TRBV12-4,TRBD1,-,TGTGCCAGCAGTGAGGGGGCAGCCTATGGCTACACCTTC,CASSEGAAYGYTF
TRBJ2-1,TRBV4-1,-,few,TGCACCAGCAGCCAATGGTCGGCGGCCACGGGTAAAAATGAGCAGTTCTTC,CTSSQWSAATGKNEQFF
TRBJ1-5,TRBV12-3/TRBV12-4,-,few,TGTGCCAGCAGTTTAGGAGGGGGGACCAATCAGCCCCAGCATTTT,CASSLGGGTNQPQHF
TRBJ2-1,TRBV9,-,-,TGTGCCAGCAGCGTATGGTACAGCTCCTACAATGAGCAGTTCTTC,CASSVWYSSYNEQFF
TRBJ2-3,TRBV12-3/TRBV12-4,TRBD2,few,TGTGCCAGCAGTTTAGGGGTCCGGGGGGGGATATCAGATACGCAGTATTTT,CASSLGVRGGISDTQYF
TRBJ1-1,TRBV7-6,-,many,TGTGCCAGCAGCTTAGGGGGGGCCGGCACTGAAGCTTTCTTT,CASSLGGAGTEAFF
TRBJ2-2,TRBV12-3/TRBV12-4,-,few,TGTGCCAGCCACCGACCAGGGCAGCTAAACACCGGGGAGCTGTTTTTT,CASHRPGQLNTGELFF
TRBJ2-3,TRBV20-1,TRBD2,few,TGCAGTGCCGACGGGACTAGCGGGAGCACAGATACGCAGTATTTT,CSADGTSGSTDTQYF
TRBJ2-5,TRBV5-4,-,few,TGTGCCAGCAGCTTGGTGGGGGCCGGGGAGACCCAGTACTTC,CASSLVGAGETQYF
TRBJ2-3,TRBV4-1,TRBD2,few,TGCGCCAGCAGCCAAAAAACGGGACTAGCGGGACCTTCTAGCACAGATACGCAGTATTTT,CASSQKTGLAGPSSTDTQYF
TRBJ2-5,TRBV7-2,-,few,TGTGCCAGCAGCGCCCAAAGCCTGGGCCAAGAGACCCAGTACTTC,CASSAQSLGQETQYF
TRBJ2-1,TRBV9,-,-,TGTGCCAGCAGCGTAGTAGACAGTGGGATTTACAATGAGCAGTTCTTC,CASSVVDSGIYNEQFF
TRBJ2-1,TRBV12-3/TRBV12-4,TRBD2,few,TGTGCCAGCAGTACTAGCGGGAGGGCCTACAATGAGCAGTTCTTC,CASSTSGRAYNEQFF
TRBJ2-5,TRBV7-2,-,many,TGTGCCAGCAGCTTAGATAGCCTCCAGGGAGAGACCCAGTACTTC,CASSLDSLQGETQYF
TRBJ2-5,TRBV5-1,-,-,TGCGCCAGCAGCTTAACCTCTAGGCCAGAGACCCAGTACTTC,CASSLTSRPETQYF
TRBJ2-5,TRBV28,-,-,TGTGCCAGCAGTCCACCCGGGTCCCGGGGTGAGACCCAGTACTTC,CASSPPGSRGETQYF
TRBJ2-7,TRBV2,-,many,TGTGCCAGCAGTGATTATTTCAGGGACGAGCAGTACTTC,CASSDYFRDEQYF
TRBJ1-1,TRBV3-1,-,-,TGTGCCAGCAGCCAAGCTCATGGGGGGGGTACTGAAGCTTTCTTT,CASSQAHGGGTEAFF
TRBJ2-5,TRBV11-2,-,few,TGTGCCAGCAGCTTAGGTGTAGTAAGGGGACTCCAAGAGACCCAGTACTTC,CASSLGVVRGLQETQYF
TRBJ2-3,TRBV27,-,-,TGTGCAGGCGAGGGGGGTCCCGCAGATACGCAGTATTTT,CAGEGGPADTQYF
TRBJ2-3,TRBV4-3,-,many,TGCGCCAGCAGCCAAGATAGGTTCACAGATACGCAGTATTTT,CASSQDRFTDTQYF
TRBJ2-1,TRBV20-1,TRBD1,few,TGCAGTGCTACGGACAGGGGAAGGGATGAGCAGTTCTTC,CSATDRGRDEQFF
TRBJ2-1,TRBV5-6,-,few,TGTGCCAGCAGCTTGACTATGCCCAGTCATGAGCAGTTCTTC,CASSLTMPSHEQFF
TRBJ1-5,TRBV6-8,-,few,TGTGCCAGCAGTTACCCCACTGGGGGCAATCAGCCCCAGCATTTT,CASSYPTGGNQPQHF
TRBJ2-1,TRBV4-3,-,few,TGCGCCAGCAGCCAAGCTAGTTGGGGATTCTCCTACAATGAGCAGTTCTTC,CASSQASWGFSYNEQFF
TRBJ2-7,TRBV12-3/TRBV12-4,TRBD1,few,TGTGCCAGCAGTACTTGGGACAGGGGAAGGTACGAGCAGTACTTC,CASSTWDRGRYEQYF
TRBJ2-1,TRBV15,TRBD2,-,TGTGCCACCAGCAGAGAGTCTAGCGGGAGGCCCACCCGGAGGGAGCAGTTCTTC,CATSRESSGRPTRREQFF
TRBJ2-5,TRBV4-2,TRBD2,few,TGTGCCAGCAGCCAAGGGGACGGCAGCGGGATACAAGAGACCCAGTACTTC,CASSQGDGSGIQETQYF
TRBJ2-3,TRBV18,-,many,TGTGCCAGCTCACCACGGGGCAGGGAGCCAGATACGCAGTATTTT,CASSPRGREPDTQYF
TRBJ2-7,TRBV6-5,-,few,TGTGCCAGCAGACTCGGACAGCGCACCTACGAGCAGTACTTC,CASRLGQRTYEQYF
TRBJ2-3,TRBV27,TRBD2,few,TGTGCCAGCAGTTTAAACTCACTAGCGGGGCTCACAGATACGCAGTATTTT,CASSLNSLAGLTDTQYF
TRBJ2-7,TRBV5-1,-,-,TGCGCCAGCGGGCTTGTTGGAATTTCTAACGAGCTGTACTTC,CASGLVGISNELYF
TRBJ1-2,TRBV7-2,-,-,TGTGCCAGCAGCTTAGGTGGTTCGGGTTGGATGCAGGGCTACACCTTC,CASSLGGSGWMQGYTF
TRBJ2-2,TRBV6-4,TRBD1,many,TGTGCCAGCAGTGACGGGACAGGGGACACCGGGGAGCTGTTTTTT,CASSDGTGDTGELFF
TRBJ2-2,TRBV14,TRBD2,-,TGTGCCAGCAGCCAAGATCGCGGCGGGGGGGGACACACCGGGGAGCTGTTTTTT,CASSQDRGGGGHTGELFF
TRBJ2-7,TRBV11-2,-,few,TGTGCCAGCAGCTTGGGGAAGGACCGGGACCTACTTGGCGAGCAGTACTTC,CASSLGKDRDLLGEQYF
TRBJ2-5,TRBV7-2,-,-,TGTGCCAGCAGCTTAGATCTGGCCACAGGAGCGCAGTACTTC,CASSLDLATGAQYF
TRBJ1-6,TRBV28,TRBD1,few,TGTGCCAGCAGTTACTCACAGGGGCACAATTCACCCCTCCACTTT,CASSYSQGHNSPLHF
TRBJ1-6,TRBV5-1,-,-,TGCGCCAGCAGCTTGGGTGGGGCCGTGGATTCACCCCTCCACTTT,CASSLGGAVDSPLHF
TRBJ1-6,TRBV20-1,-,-,TGCAGTGCCGCCCGGCAGGCTGATAATTCACCCCTCCACTTT,CSAARQADNSPLHF
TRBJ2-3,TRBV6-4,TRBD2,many,TGTGCCAGCAGCCACAAGGCGGGGGGGTCGACAGATACGCAGTATTTT,CASSHKAGGSTDTQYF
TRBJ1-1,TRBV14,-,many,TGTGCCAGCAGCCTTTCCTCTCGGACTGAAGCTTTCTTT,CASSLSSRTEAFF